Reported below is one T cell receptor (beta chain). No antigen is known for it. This specimen comes from a study of T-cell memory formation after mild COVID-19. Study observations and caveats: Some clones that responded turned up in pre-infection memory, which suggests that cross-reactive memory joined in.

The ends lost 4 bases at V and 7 bases at J; junction bases unmatched: 8. Per the germline V gene, CDR1 is DFQATT and CDR2 is SNEGSKA (reference sequence). This CDR3 has 15 amino acids. TCRdb ran MiXCR on the 5' RACE reads and lists one entry per CDR3 protein. The sample consists of approximately 430,000 distinct CDR3 sequences, about a quarter of them appearing once. The material sequenced was PBMCs or a T cell subset sorted from them (not recorded which). V gene TRBV20-1 combines with J gene TRBJ2-1, with TRBD1 identical over 12 bases. The clonotype comes from an adult woman who had mild COVID-19 (a few samples of this study predate the infection). Cell type and time point are not known. The CDR3 loop is CSATGRDRGLNEQFF. In DNA, the CDR3 is TGCAGTGCTACAGGCCGGGACAGGGGGCTGAATGAGCAGTTCTTC.